The present entry profiles one TCR beta chain with its context. Antigen unknown. Sequenced by immunoSEQ multiplex PCR; TCRdb stores in-frame clones only, minus some. The table has roughly 38,000 clones, around nine tenths seen once. The sample comes from a study of STAT3 mutations in large granular lymphocyte leukemia. Study results and limitations: Clonal expansion was inferred from other time points because no sample existed at each clone's first appearance. Every T-cell large granular lymphocyte leukemia patient had at least one immunodominant TCR beta clonotype. All newly emerging clones after therapy were STAT3 wild type.

This receptor was taken from a human donor with T large granular lymphocyte leukemia. Some clones in this sample may be carry-over from other donors' samples. Sequenced sample: PBMCs.

The CDR3 loop reads CASSLNVALNTEAFF. In DNA, the CDR3 is TGCGCCAGCAGCTTGAATGTTGCCTTGAACACTGAAGCTTTCTTT. This chain connects TRBV5-1 to TRBJ1-1, with D unclear. Germline V gives CDR1 SGHRS, CDR2 YFSETQ. Trimming shortened V by 1 base and J by 0 bases, and 10 bases separated the two germline ends. The CDR3 sequence is 15 residues long.